Only one count was recorded for the clone carrying this TCR beta chain. This record comes from a study of shared T cell receptors in the human thymus. This table comes from immunoSEQ multiplex PCR, and its TCRdb copy is limited to in-frame clones, with some not included. The data hold roughly 660,000 clones, with around nine tenths observed a single time. Germline V gene data show CDR1 as SGHTA and CDR2 as FQGNSA. V was shortened by 2 bases and J by 0 bases, with 11 bases between the two germline ends. The CDR3 is 17 amino acids. This sample also appeared in a second study, on human thymus T cells. In that study: Healthy Finnish infants having corrective surgery for congenital heart defects served as donors. Thymic tissue was derived from resections collected during corrective heart surgery. The authors found apparently biased V and J gene usage in thymic and blood repertoires. The related literature has documented a marked overlap of thymic repertoires among unrelated individuals.

The TCR comes from a boy younger than two with a congenital heart defect. The J gene is TRBJ2-6, the V gene TRBV7-2; perhaps TRBD1 as D (5 bases). Sequencing was done on a sample of thymocytes. The CDR3 nucleotides are TGTGCCAGCAGCTTATCGGCAGGGAACTCTGGGGCCAACGTCCTGACTTTC. It translates to CASSLSAGNSGANVLTF.